A selection of T cell receptor beta chains follows, all from one sample in a study of cytomegalovirus exposure and HLA in healthy donors. Sequencing used immunoSEQ multiplex PCR; TCRdb keeps in-frame clones, though not all of them. The sample yields about 160,000 clones, almost 80% seen once. Sequenced material: PBMCs. The receptors stem from a man aged 25 to 45 in good health and CMV-seronegative. Both conserved end residues are part of each CDR3. Each record gives: CDR3 DNA, CDR3 protein, V gene, D gene, J gene, clone size. D genes are given only for firm matches. The size field is filled for only some rows; it gives once, few, many or a size class.

TGTGCCATCAGCGAACAGAGCCGGGACTATGAGGAAAAACTGTTTTTT CAISEQSRDYEEKLFF TRBV10-3 - TRBJ1-4 -
TGCAGCGTGAGGACAGGGGAATACAATGAGCAGTTCTTC CSVRTGEYNEQFF TRBV29-1 TRBD1 TRBJ2-1 few
TGTGCCAGTACGGGACTCAGGGACACCATATATTTT CASTGLRDTIYF TRBV19 - TRBJ1-3 once
TGTGCCACCGCCGGGACACACACCAACTACGAGCAGTACTTC CATAGTHTNYEQYF TRBV10-3 - TRBJ2-7 -
TGTGCCAGCAGCTTAGCGGCACAGCCAGTTGAAGCTTTCTTT CASSLAAQPVEAFF TRBV7-9 - TRBJ1-1 -
TGTGCCAGCAGGGAAACAGGGGGCGCCTATGGCTACACCTTC CASRETGGAYGYTF TRBV7-2 TRBD1 TRBJ1-2 -
TGTGCCAGCTCCGCAAGGACAGCCCTGAACACTGAAGCTTTCTTT CASSARTALNTEAFF TRBV18 - TRBJ1-1 -
TGTGCTTCGACGGGTAGATCCTACGAGCAGTACTTC CASTGRSYEQYF TRBV2 - TRBJ2-7 -
TGTGCCAGTAGATCCAATACTGCGGCTTTCTTT CASRSNTAAFF TRBV19 - TRBJ1-1 few
TGTGCCAGCAGCTTAGAGGGACAGGTTAGCAATCAGCCCCAGCATTTT CASSLEGQVSNQPQHF TRBV7-8 TRBD1 TRBJ1-5 -
TGTGCCTGGAGCTCATACGGGGGCTACGAGCAGTACTTC CAWSSYGGYEQYF TRBV30 - TRBJ2-7 -
TGTGCCAGCAGTTACTCGGAACAGTACAATGAGCAGTTCTTC CASSYSEQYNEQFF TRBV6-5 - TRBJ2-1 -
TGTGCCAGCACAATCCGGGACAGCCCTTTTAGGCTGTTTTTT CASTIRDSPFRLFF TRBV2 TRBD1 TRBJ2-2 -
TGTGCCACCAGTAGGGGGCGGGACAGGGGGGCGGATGAGCAGTTCTTC CATSRGRDRGADEQFF TRBV15 TRBD1 TRBJ2-1 -
TGCGCCAGCAGCCAAGCCGGACAGGGTCCCCAGAACACTGAAGCTTTCTTT CASSQAGQGPQNTEAFF TRBV4-1 TRBD1 TRBJ1-1 -
TGTGCCAGCAGTTCAGGGGCAGCCAAAAACATTCAGTACTTC CASSSGAAKNIQYF TRBV9 - TRBJ2-4 -
TGTGCCATCAGTGGGGGCGTGGGGAACACCGGGGAGCTGTTTTTT CAISGGVGNTGELFF TRBV10-3 - TRBJ2-2 once
TGCGCTACTGAAGGAGGACAGGGAAGGACCTACGAGCAGTACTTC CATEGGQGRTYEQYF TRBV10-2 TRBD1 TRBJ2-7 once
TGTGCCAGCAGCTTGGGACAGGGGTTCAATCAGCCCCAGCATTTT CASSLGQGFNQPQHF TRBV11-2 TRBD1 TRBJ1-5 -
TGTGCCAGCAGTTCCCGGGACAGGGGGATCGATGAGCAGTTCTTC CASSSRDRGIDEQFF TRBV28 TRBD1 TRBJ2-1 -
TGTGCCAGTAGTCCCCAGGGGACAGGGGGTCACTACGAGCAGTACTTC CASSPQGTGGHYEQYF TRBV19 TRBD1 TRBJ2-7 -
TGTGCCAGCAGCTTGGATGGGCACTATGGCTACACCTTC CASSLDGHYGYTF TRBV5-4 - TRBJ1-2 -
TGTGCCAGCTCACCACAGTCAGGGCCCTTCACAGATACGCAGTATTTT CASSPQSGPFTDTQYF TRBV18 - TRBJ2-3 -
TGTGCCAACGGGACTAGGCCCGGGGAGCTGTTTTTT CANGTRPGELFF TRBV2 TRBD2 TRBJ2-2 few
TGTGCCAGCAGTCCCAAGCGGCAGGGGCCCTACGAGCAGTACTTC CASSPKRQGPYEQYF TRBV11-2 - TRBJ2-7 -
TGTGCCAGTAGTATAGATCACCGGGACAGGCGTAGCAATCAGCCCCAGCATTTT CASSIDHRDRRSNQPQHF TRBV19 TRBD1 TRBJ1-5 -
TGCGCCAGCAGCCAAGGAAGGGGAGGGGGGCCCCAGCATTTT CASSQGRGGGPQHF TRBV4-1 - TRBJ1-5 few
TGCAGCTCTACCCGGCAGGGCCGGAACTCTGAAGCTTTCTTT CSSTRQGRNSEAFF TRBV29-1 - TRBJ1-1 few
TGTGCCAGTAGTACCTCTGGGGGGTTGAACACTGAAGCTTTCTTT CASSTSGGLNTEAFF TRBV19 - TRBJ1-1 -
TGCGCCAGCAGTAAAGGGACAGGGGCTTCGGGGGAGCAGTACTTC CASSKGTGASGEQYF TRBV10-1 TRBD1 TRBJ2-7 -
TGTGCCAGCAGCTCCCTAGGACAGACCTACGAGCAGTACTTC CASSSLGQTYEQYF TRBV7-8 - TRBJ2-7 -
TGCGCCAGCAGCGCCTCCGCCGGGTTGGGTGAGCAGTTCTTC CASSASAGLGEQFF TRBV5-1 - TRBJ2-1 once
TGTGCCAGCAGCTCCGGACTGCTTTACGAGCAGTACTTC CASSSGLLYEQYF TRBV5-4 - TRBJ2-7 -
TGCGCCAGCAGCCAAGCCCTGGAGCCTTTCTATGGCTACACCTTC CASSQALEPFYGYTF TRBV4-3 - TRBJ1-2 -
TGTGCCAGCAGTGAAGGGACAGGGTTCGACGAGCAGTACTTC CASSEGTGFDEQYF TRBV2 TRBD1 TRBJ2-7 -
TGTGCCTGGATGTACCCGGGATCAAGGGCGGAGCAGTACTTC CAWMYPGSRAEQYF TRBV30 - TRBJ2-7 -
TGTGCCAGCAGCTCCCCCGGGACAGGGACCTACGAGCAGTACTTC CASSSPGTGTYEQYF TRBV7-9 TRBD1 TRBJ2-7 -
TGTGCCAGCAGACCCCTCGGGGGGAAAGAAAAACTGTTTTTT CASRPLGGKEKLFF TRBV6-6 - TRBJ1-4 -
TGTGCTAGCAGCGGAGGGGCTTTCGGTGAGACCCAGTACTTC CASSGGAFGETQYF TRBV7-7 - TRBJ2-5 -
TGTGCCAGTAGTACACAGGGGGGGTACACTGAAGCTTTCTTT CASSTQGGYTEAFF TRBV19 TRBD1 TRBJ1-1 -
TGCGCCAGCAGCCCTCTAGCGGGGGAGATCTACAATGAGCAGTTCTTC CASSPLAGEIYNEQFF TRBV5-1 TRBD2 TRBJ2-1 -